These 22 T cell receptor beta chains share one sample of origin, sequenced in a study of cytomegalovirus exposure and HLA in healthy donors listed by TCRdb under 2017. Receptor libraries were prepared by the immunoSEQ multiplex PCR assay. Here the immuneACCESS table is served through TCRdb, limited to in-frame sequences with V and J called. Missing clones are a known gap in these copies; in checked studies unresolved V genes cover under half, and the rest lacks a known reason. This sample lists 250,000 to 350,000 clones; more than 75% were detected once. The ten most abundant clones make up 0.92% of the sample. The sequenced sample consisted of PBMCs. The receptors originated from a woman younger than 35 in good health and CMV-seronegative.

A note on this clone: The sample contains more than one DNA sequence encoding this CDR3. CDR3 DNA: TGTGCCAGCAGTTTCAGTAATCAGCCCCAGCATTTT. Its translation: CASSFSNQPQHF. This chain uses TRBV28 with TRBJ1-5; no reliable D call. The germline V gene encodes CDR1 MDHEN and CDR2 SYDVKM. This CDR3 is built from 12 residues. The V and J ends lost 3 bases and 4 bases respectively, with 4 bases between them.

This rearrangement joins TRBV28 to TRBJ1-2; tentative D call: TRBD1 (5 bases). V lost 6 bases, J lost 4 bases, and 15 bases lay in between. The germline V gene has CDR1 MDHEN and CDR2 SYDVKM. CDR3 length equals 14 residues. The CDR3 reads CASRSGGGGYGYTF. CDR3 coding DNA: TGTGCCAGCAGGTCGGGGGGGGGAGGCTATGGCTACACCTTC.

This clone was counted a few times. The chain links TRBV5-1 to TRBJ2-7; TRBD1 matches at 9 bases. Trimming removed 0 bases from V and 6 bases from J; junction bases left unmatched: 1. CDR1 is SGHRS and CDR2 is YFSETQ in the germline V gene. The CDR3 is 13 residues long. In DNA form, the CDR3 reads TGCGCCAGCAGCTTGGAACAGGGGGCCGAGCAGTACTTC. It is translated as CASSLEQGAEQYF.

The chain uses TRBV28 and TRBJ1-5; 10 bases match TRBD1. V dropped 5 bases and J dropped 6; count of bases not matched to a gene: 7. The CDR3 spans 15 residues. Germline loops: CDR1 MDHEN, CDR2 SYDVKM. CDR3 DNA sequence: TGTGCCAGCAGTCGCGGGACAGGGGTCGGTCAGCCCCAGCATTTT. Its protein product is CASSRGTGVGQPQHF.

The CDR3 region has the DNA TGTGCCAGCAGCTTAGGCAGGAAAGAGTTCTTC. Protein: CASSLGRKEFF. V usage is TRBV5-6 and J usage is TRBJ2-1; D unclear. V was pared by 2 bases and J by 14 bases, with 11 bases between. Per the germline V gene, CDR1 is SGHDT and CDR2 is YYEEEE. The CDR3 spans 11 residues.

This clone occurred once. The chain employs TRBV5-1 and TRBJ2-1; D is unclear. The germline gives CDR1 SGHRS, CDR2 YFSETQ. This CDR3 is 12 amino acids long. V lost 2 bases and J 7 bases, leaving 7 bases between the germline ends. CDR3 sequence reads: CASSFERNEQFF. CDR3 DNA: TGCGCCAGCAGCTTCGAGAGAAATGAGCAGTTCTTC.

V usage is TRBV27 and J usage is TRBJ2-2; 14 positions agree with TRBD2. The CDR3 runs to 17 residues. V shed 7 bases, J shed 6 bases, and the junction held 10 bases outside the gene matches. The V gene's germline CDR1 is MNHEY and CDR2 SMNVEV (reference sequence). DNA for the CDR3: TGTGCCAGCACCGGGACTAGCGGGAGAATTTCACCCGGGGAGCTGTTTTTT. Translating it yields CASTGTSGRISPGELFF.

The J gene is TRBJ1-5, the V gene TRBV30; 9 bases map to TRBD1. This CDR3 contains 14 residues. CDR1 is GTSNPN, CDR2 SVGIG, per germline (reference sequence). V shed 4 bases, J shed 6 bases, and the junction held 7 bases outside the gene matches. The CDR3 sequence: CAWTTGQGFQPQHF. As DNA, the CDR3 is TGTGCCTGGACTACGGGACAGGGTTTTCAGCCCCAGCATTTT. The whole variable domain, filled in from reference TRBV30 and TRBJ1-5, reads SQTIHQWPATLVQPVGSPLSLECTVEGTSNPNLYWYRQAAGRGLQLLFYSVGIGQISSEVPQNLSASRPQDRQFILSSKKLLLSDSGFYLCAWTTGQGFQPQHFGDGTRLSIL.

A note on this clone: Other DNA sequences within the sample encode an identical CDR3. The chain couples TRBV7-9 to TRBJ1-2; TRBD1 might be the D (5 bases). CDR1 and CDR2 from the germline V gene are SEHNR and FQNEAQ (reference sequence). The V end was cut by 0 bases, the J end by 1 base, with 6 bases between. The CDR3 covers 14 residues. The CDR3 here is CASSLADSNYGYTF. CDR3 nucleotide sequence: TGTGCCAGCAGCTTAGCTGACAGTAACTATGGCTACACCTTC.

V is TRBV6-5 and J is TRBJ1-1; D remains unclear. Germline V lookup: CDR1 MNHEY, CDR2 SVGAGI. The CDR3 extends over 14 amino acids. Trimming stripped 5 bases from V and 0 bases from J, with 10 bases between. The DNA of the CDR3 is TGTGCCAGCAGTCAGCAGGTTCTGAACACTGAAGCTTTCTTT. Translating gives CASSQQVLNTEAFF.

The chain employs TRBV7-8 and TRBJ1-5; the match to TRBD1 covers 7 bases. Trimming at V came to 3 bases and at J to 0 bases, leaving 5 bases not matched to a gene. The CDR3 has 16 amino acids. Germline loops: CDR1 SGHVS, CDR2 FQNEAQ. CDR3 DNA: TGTGCCAGCAGCTTGACAGGGTTGTATAGCAATCAGCCCCAGCATTTT. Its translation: CASSLTGLYSNQPQHF.

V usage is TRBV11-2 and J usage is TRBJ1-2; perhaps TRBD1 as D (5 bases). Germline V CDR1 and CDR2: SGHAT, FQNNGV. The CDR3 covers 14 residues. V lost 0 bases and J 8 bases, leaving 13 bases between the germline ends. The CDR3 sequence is CASSLDAGRYGYTF. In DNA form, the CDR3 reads TGTGCCAGCAGCTTAGATGCAGGGAGGTACGGCTACACCTTC.

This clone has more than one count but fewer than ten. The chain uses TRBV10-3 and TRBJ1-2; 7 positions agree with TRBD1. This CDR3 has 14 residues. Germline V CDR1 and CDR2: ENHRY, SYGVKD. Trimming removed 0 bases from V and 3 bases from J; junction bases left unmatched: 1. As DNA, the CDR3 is TGTGCCATCAGTGAGTCTGGACAGGACTATGGCTACACCTTC. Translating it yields CAISESGQDYGYTF.

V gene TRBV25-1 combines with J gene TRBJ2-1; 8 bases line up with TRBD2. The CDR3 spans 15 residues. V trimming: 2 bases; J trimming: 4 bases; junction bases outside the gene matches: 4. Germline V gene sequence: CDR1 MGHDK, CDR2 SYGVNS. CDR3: CASSEAGTSYNEQFF. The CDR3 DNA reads TGTGCCAGCAGTGAAGCCGGGACTAGTTACAATGAGCAGTTCTTC.

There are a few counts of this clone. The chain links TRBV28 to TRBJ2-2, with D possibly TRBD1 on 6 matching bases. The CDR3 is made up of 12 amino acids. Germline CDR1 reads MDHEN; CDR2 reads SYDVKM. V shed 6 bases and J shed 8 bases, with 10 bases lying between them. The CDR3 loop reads CASSEGGGELFF. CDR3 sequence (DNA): TGTGCCAGCAGCGAAGGGGGTGGGGAGCTGTTTTTT.

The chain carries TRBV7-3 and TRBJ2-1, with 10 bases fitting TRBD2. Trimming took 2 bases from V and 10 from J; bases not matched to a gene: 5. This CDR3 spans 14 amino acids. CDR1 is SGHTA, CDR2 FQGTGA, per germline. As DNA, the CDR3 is TGTGCCAGCAGCTTACGGGCGACTAGCGGGGAGCAGTTCTTC. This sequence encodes CASSLRATSGEQFF.

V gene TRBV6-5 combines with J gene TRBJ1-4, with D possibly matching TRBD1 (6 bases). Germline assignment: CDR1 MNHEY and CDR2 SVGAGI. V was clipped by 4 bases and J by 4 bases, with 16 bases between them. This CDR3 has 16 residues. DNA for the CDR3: TGTGCCAGCAGTTCTACCTCCGGGACATTTAATGAAAAACTGTTTTTT. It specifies CASSSTSGTFNEKLFF.

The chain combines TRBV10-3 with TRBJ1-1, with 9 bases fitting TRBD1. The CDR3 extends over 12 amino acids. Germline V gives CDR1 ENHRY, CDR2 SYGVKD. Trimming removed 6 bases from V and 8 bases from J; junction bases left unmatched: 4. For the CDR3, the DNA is TGTGCCATCAGACAAGGACAGGGGGAAGCTTTCTTT. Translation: CAIRQGQGEAFF.

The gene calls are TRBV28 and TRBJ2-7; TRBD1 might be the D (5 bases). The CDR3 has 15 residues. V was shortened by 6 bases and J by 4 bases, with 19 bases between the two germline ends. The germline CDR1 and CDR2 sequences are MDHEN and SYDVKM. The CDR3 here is CASSPPRTPRYEQYF. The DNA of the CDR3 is TGTGCCAGCAGCCCCCCAAGGACACCACGGTACGAGCAGTACTTC.

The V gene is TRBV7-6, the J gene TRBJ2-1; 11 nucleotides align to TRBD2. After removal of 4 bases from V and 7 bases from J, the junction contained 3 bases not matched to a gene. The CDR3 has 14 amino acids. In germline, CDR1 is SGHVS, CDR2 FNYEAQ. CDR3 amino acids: CASSSSGRSNEQFF. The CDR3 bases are TGTGCCAGCAGCTCTAGCGGGAGGTCGAATGAGCAGTTCTTC. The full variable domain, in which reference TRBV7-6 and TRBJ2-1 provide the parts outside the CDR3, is GAGVSQSPRYKVTKRGQDVALRCDPISGHVSLYWYRQALGQGPEFLTYFNYEAQQDKSGLPNDRFSAERPEGSISTLTIQRTEQRDSAMYRCASSSSGRSNEQFFGPGTRLTVL.

The CDR3 loop reads CASRSTADTEAFF. CDR3 DNA sequence: TGTGCCAGCAGATCTACAGCAGACACTGAAGCTTTCTTT. The chain couples TRBV28 to TRBJ1-1; D uncertain. Germline V gene data show CDR1 as MDHEN and CDR2 as SYDVKM. Trimming took 6 bases from V and 3 from J, leaving 11 bases between them. The length of the CDR3 is 13 residues.

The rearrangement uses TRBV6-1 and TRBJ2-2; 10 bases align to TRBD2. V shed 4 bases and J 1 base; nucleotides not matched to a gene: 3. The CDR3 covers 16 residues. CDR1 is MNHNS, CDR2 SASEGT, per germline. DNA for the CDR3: TGTGCCAGCAGTGGCCGACTAGCGGGGAACACCGGGGAGCTGTTTTTT. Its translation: CASSGRLAGNTGELFF.